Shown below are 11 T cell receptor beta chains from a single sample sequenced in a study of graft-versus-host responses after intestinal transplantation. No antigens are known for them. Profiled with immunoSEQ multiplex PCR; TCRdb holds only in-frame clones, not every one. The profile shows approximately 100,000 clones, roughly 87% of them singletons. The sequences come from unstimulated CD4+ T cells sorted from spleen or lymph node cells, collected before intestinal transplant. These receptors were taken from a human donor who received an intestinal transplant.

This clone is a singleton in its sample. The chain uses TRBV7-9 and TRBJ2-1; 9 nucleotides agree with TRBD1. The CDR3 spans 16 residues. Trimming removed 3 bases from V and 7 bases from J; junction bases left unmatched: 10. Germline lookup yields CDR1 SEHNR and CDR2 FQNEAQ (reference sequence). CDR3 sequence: CASSFPGQGIENEQFF. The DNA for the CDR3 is TGTGCCAGCAGCTTCCCCGGACAGGGGATAGAGAATGAGCAGTTCTTC.

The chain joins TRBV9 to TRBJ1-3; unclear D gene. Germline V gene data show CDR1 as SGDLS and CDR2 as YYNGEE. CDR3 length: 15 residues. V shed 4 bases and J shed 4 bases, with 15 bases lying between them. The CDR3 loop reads CASSPPLAEGNTIYF. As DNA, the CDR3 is TGTGCCAGCAGCCCCCCTCTCGCTGAGGGAAACACCATATATTTT.

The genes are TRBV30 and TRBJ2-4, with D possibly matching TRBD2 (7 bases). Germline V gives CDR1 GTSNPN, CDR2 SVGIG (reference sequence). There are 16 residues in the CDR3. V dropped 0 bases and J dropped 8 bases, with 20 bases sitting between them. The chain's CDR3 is CAWSVPLGGLADIQYF. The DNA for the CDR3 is TGTGCCTGGAGTGTACCCCTCGGGGGGCTCGCGGACATTCAGTACTTC.

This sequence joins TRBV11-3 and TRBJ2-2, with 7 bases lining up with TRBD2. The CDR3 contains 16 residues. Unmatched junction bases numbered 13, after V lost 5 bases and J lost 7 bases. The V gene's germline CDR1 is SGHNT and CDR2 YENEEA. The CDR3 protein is CASSADFGSGIGELFF. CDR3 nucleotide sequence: TGTGCCAGCAGCGCGGACTTCGGCAGCGGGATCGGGGAGCTGTTTTTT.

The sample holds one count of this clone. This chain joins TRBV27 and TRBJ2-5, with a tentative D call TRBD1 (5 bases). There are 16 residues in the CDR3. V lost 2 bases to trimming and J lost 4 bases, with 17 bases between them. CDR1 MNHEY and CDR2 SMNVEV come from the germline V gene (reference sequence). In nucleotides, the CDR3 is TGTGCCAGCAGTTTAGGTATTGGTCCTCAGGGAGAGACCCAGTACTTC. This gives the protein CASSLGIGPQGETQYF.

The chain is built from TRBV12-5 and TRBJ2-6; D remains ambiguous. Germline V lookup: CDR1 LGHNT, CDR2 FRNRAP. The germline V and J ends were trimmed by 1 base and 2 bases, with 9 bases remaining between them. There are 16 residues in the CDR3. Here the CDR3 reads CASGLGRKPGANVLTF. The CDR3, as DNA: TGTGCTAGTGGTTTGGGCAGGAAGCCTGGGGCCAACGTCCTGACTTTC.

This CDR3 reads CASRSLTSGGARDTQYF. CDR3 nucleotides: TGTGCCAGTAGAAGCCTCACTAGCGGGGGGGCCCGGGATACGCAGTATTTT. This chain joins TRBV19 and TRBJ2-3, with 13 bases matching TRBD2. The CDR3 runs to 17 residues. Germline CDR1 and CDR2: LNHDA and SQIVND (reference sequence). After removal of 6 bases from V and 6 bases from J, the junction contained 12 bases not matched to a gene.

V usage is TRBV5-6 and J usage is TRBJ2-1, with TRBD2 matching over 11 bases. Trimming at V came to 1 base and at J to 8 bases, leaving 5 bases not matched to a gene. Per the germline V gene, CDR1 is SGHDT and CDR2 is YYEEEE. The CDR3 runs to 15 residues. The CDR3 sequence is CASSLYSGGAYEQFF. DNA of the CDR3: TGTGCCAGCAGCTTGTATAGCGGGGGGGCCTATGAGCAGTTCTTC.

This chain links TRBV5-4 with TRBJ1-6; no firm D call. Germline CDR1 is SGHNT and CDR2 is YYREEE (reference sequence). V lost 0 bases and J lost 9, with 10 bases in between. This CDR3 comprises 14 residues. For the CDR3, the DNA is TGTGCCAGCAGCTTGGACAGCTCGGGTTCACCCCTCCACTTT. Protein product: CASSLDSSGSPLHF.

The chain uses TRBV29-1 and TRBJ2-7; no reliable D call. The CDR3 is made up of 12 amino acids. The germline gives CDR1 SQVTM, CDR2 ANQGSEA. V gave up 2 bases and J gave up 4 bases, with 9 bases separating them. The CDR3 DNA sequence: TGCAGCGTTGAAAAGGACCTGTACGAGCAGTACTTC. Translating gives CSVEKDLYEQYF.

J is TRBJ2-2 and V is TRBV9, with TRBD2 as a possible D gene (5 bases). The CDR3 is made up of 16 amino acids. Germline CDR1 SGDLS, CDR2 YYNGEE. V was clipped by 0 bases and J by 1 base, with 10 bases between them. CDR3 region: CASSVGAGQNTGELFF. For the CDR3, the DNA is TGTGCCAGCAGCGTAGGGGCGGGCCAGAACACCGGGGAGCTGTTTTTT.